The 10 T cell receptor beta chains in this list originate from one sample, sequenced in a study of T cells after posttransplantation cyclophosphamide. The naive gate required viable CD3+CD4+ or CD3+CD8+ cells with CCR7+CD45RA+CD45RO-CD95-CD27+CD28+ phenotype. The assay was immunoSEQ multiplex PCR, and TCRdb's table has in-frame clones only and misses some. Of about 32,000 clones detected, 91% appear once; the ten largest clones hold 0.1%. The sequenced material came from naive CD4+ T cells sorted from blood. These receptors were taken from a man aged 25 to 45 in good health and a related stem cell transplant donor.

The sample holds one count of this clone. The CDR3 DNA follows: TGTGCCAGCAGGCGGGACAGCTCTAACTATGGCTACACCTTC. Translated, it gives CASRRDSSNYGYTF. The chain uses TRBV6-1 and TRBJ1-2, with 7 bases matching TRBD1. Germline V CDR1 and CDR2: MNHNS, SASEGT. The V gene end was trimmed by 6 bases and the J gene end by 0 bases; junction bases not matched to a gene: 4. The CDR3 covers 14 residues.

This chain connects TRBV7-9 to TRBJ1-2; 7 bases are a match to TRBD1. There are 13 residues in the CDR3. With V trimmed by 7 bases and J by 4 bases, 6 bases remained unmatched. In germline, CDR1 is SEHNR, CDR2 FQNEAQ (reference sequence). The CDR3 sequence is CASTNTGAYGYTF. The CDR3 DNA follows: TGTGCCAGCACCAATACAGGGGCCTATGGCTACACCTTC.

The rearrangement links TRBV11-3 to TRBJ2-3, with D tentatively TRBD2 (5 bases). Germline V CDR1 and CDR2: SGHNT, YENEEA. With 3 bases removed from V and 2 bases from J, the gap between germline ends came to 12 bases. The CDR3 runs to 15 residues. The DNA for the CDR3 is TGTGCCAGCAGCTTGACCGGGATTTCCACAGATACGCAGTATTTT. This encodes CASSLTGISTDTQYF.

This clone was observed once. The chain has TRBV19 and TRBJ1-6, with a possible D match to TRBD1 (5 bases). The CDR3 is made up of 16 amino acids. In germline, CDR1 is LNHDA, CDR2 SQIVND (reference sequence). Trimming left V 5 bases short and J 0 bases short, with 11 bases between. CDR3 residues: CASSAQGGSYNSPLHF. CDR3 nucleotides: TGTGCCAGTAGTGCCCAGGGAGGCTCCTATAATTCACCCCTCCACTTT.

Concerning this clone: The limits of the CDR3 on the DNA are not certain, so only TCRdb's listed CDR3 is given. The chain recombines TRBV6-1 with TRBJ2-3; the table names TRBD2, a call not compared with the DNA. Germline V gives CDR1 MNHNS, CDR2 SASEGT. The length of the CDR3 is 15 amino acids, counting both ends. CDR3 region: CASILDPGVADTQYF.

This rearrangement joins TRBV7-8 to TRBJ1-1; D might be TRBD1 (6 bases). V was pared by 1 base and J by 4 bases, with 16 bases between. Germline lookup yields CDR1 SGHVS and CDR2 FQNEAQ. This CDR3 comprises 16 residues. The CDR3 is CASSLGGRGLSTEAFF. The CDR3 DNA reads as TGTGCCAGCAGCTTAGGGGGCAGGGGCCTGAGCACTGAAGCTTTCTTT.

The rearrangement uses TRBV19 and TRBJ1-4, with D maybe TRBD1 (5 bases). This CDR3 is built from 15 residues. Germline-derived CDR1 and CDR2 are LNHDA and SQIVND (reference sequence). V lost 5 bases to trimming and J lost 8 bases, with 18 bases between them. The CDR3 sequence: CASSLRTGGGEKLFF. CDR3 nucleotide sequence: TGTGCCAGTAGTCTCCGGACGGGGGGGGGAGAAAAACTGTTTTTT.

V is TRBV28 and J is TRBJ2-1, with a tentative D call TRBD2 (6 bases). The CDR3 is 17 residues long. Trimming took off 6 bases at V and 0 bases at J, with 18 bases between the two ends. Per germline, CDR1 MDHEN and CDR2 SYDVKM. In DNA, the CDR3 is TGTGCCAGCAGGAAACCGGGACTCGACAACTCCTACAATGAGCAGTTCTTC. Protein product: CASRKPGLDNSYNEQFF.

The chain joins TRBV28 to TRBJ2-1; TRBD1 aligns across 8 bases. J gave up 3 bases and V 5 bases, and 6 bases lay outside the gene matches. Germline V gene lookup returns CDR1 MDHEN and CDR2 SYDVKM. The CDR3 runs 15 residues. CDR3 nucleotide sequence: TGTGCCAGCAGTCTCCTAGGGACAGGCTACAATGAGCAGTTCTTC. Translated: CASSLLGTGYNEQFF.

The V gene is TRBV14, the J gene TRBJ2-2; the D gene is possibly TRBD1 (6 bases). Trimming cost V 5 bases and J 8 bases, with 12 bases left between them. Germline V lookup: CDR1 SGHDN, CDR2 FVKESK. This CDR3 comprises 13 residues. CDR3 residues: CASSEIRGGELFF. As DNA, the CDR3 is TGTGCCAGCAGCGAGATCAGGGGTGGGGAGCTGTTTTTT.